Listed below are T cell receptor beta chains from one sample, sequenced in a study of regulatory T cells in long-lasting Graves disease. TCRdb independently ran MiXCR on the multiplex PCR reads; one entry per CDR3 protein. In the table there are fewer than 550,000 distinct CDR3 sequences, 20% to 25% of which are singletons. This specimen was peripheral blood mononuclear cells (PBMCs), taken when the disease was refractory, from a patient treated with antithyroid drugs. These receptor sequences come from a female donor with Graves disease. Both conserved end residues are part of each CDR3. The order of the fields is D gene, V gene, J gene, CDR3 protein. A D gene is named only where the DNA matches it firmly.

D: .
V: TRBV6-5
J: TRBJ2-7
CDR3: CASSSFSRGEQYF

D: .
V: TRBV6-1
J: TRBJ2-6
CDR3: CASRLGAGANVLTF

D: .
V: TRBV28
J: TRBJ2-2
CDR3: CASEVANTGELFF

D: .
V: TRBV2
J: TRBJ1-2
CDR3: CASSEAAASDYGYTF

D: TRBD1
V: TRBV15
J: TRBJ1-5
CDR3: CATSPEGAGQPQHF

D: .
V: TRBV9
J: TRBJ2-2
CDR3: CASSVEGFENTGELFF

D: .
V: TRBV11-3
J: TRBJ1-2
CDR3: CASSLTVWGTRNYGYTF

D: TRBD1
V: TRBV11-3
J: TRBJ2-7
CDR3: CASSRTGKNEQYF

D: TRBD2
V: TRBV15
J: TRBJ2-7
CDR3: CATSSGSGTSSYEQYF

D: TRBD1
V: TRBV9
J: TRBJ2-2
CDR3: CASSKTGTGDNTGELFF

D: .
V: TRBV29-1
J: TRBJ2-5
CDR3: CSVERGLDVETQYF

D: .
V: TRBV12-3/TRBV12-4
J: TRBJ2-6
CDR3: CATRRGGSSGANVLTF

D: .
V: TRBV2
J: TRBJ1-6
CDR3: CASSESGTEAWGTLHF

D: .
V: TRBV13
J: TRBJ2-6
CDR3: CASSAVGGVSGANVLTF

D: .
V: TRBV7-9
J: TRBJ2-5
CDR3: CASHPGGGGAETQYF

D: .
V: TRBV29-1
J: TRBJ1-1
CDR3: CSGWDGPFTEVFF

D: .
V: TRBV7-9
J: TRBJ2-5
CDR3: CASSFGDQETQYF

D: .
V: TRBV24-1
J: TRBJ1-1
CDR3: CATSDFGGGRSGTEAFF

D: .
V: TRBV7-9
J: TRBJ1-1
CDR3: CASTQVGAEAFF

D: .
V: TRBV27
J: TRBJ2-3
CDR3: CASSLFERDTQYF

D: TRBD1
V: TRBV11-2
J: TRBJ1-1
CDR3: CASSLRAGGRTEAFF

D: .
V: TRBV27
J: TRBJ2-7
CDR3: CASSSNDGTYEQYF

D: TRBD1
V: TRBV6-1
J: TRBJ1-2
CDR3: CASSVGQADYGYTF

D: TRBD1
V: TRBV20-1
J: TRBJ2-2
CDR3: CSASGRDRATGELFF

D: .
V: TRBV2
J: TRBJ1-1
CDR3: CASNAGDTEAFF

D: TRBD2
V: TRBV19
J: TRBJ2-5
CDR3: CASSIGSGAGARETQYF

D: .
V: TRBV3-1
J: TRBJ2-3
CDR3: CASSEGWRGYTDTQYF